The 22 T cell receptor beta chains in this list originate from one sample, sequenced in a study of blood T cell repertoires in COVID-19. Data came from immunoSEQ multiplex PCR; TCRdb stores just in-frame clones and leaves some out. The sample consists of about 130,000 clones, about 70% of them appearing once. The sample taken for sequencing was peripheral blood. The receptors were gathered from a man of 80 years or more with COVID-19, enrolled during active disease.

This clone has a count of ten or more. V usage is TRBV2 and J usage is TRBJ2-5, with 10 bases fitting TRBD2. CDR3 length equals 15 residues. J was trimmed by 8 bases and V by 6 bases; bases with no gene match: 12. From germline, CDR1 is SNHLY and CDR2 FYNNEI. The CDR3 loop is CASRVEASGRSTQYF. CDR3 bases: TGTGCCAGCAGGGTGGAGGCTAGCGGGAGAAGTACCCAGTACTTC.

The chain couples TRBV5-1 to TRBJ2-7; 12 nucleotides align to TRBD2. Germline V gene sequence: CDR1 SGHRS, CDR2 YFSETQ. The J segment lost 2 bases and the V segment lost 6 bases, leaving 6 bases of the junction unmatched. The CDR3 contains 15 residues. CDR3 bases: TGCGCCAGCAACCGACTAGCGGGAGTGGCCTACGAGCAGTACTTC. Its protein product is CASNRLAGVAYEQYF.

The rearrangement uses TRBV2 and TRBJ2-7; TRBD2 aligns across 11 bases. V shed 9 bases, J shed 3 bases, and the junction held 10 bases outside the gene matches. This CDR3 has 15 residues. CDR1 and CDR2 (germline): SNHLY, FYNNEI. The CDR3: CASRVTSGNSYEQYF. The CDR3 DNA sequence: TGTGCCAGTCGGGTGACTAGCGGGAATAGCTACGAGCAGTACTTC.

The chain recombines TRBV13 with TRBJ1-3; possible D gene TRBD1, 5 bases. V shed 6 bases and J shed 8 bases, with 8 bases lying between them. The CDR3 is made up of 11 amino acids. CDR1 is PRHDT and CDR2 is FYEKMQ in the germline V gene (reference sequence). The CDR3: CASRQVDTIYF. The CDR3 region has the DNA TGTGCCAGCAGACAGGTAGACACCATATATTTT.

The chain uses TRBV28 and TRBJ1-6; D ambiguous. CDR3 length: 14 residues. The germline gives CDR1 MDHEN, CDR2 SYDVKM. Trimming stripped 5 bases from V and 7 bases from J, with 12 bases between. Here the CDR3 reads CASSPGGRNSPLHF. DNA for the CDR3: TGTGCCAGCAGTCCTGGCGGGCGGAATTCACCCCTCCACTTT.

This clone was seen only a few times. The chain combines TRBV27 with TRBJ1-1; TRBD1 aligns across 7 bases. Germline V gene sequence: CDR1 MNHEY, CDR2 SMNVEV (reference sequence). J was trimmed by 2 bases and V by 6 bases; bases with no gene match: 6. The CDR3 totals 14 residues. Here the CDR3 reads CASSRYRGNTEAFF. In DNA form, the CDR3 reads TGTGCCAGCAGCCGTTACAGGGGTAACACTGAAGCTTTCTTT.

The chain recombines TRBV28 with TRBJ1-6; TRBD1 matches at 9 bases. This CDR3 has 14 residues. Unmatched junction bases numbered 6, after V lost 8 bases and J lost 7 bases. Germline V gene sequence: CDR1 MDHEN, CDR2 SYDVKM. The CDR3 reads CASGTGQGNSPLHF. The CDR3 region has the DNA TGTGCCAGCGGGACGGGACAGGGCAATTCACCCCTCCACTTT.

The chain links TRBV7-2 to TRBJ2-7; TRBD2 aligns across 7 bases. Germline CDR1 SGHTA, CDR2 FQGNSA. The CDR3 loop spans 15 amino acids. J lost 2 bases, V lost 4 bases, and 8 bases had no gene match. CDR3 sequence: CASSSLAGYTYEQYF. DNA for the CDR3: TGTGCCAGCAGCTCGTTAGCGGGCTACACCTACGAGCAGTACTTC.

V gene TRBV28 combines with J gene TRBJ2-2, with no clear D. CDR3 length: 12 residues. The germline gives CDR1 MDHEN, CDR2 SYDVKM. V lost 6 bases and J lost 9, with 11 bases in between. CDR3 residues: CASSLITRELFF. The CDR3 DNA sequence: TGTGCCAGCAGCCTAATTACCCGGGAGCTGTTTTTT.

This chain uses TRBV27 with TRBJ2-1; tentative D call: TRBD1 (7 bases). V was pared by 8 bases and J by 7 bases, with 15 bases between. The germline V gene encodes CDR1 MNHEY and CDR2 SMNVEV (reference sequence). CDR3 length equals 13 residues. The CDR3 region is CASSGGLGNEQFF. As DNA, the CDR3 is TGTGCCAGCTCAGGGGGGCTGGGGAATGAGCAGTTCTTC.

The chain recombines TRBV5-6 with TRBJ2-1; TRBD1 matches at 9 bases. With V trimmed by 4 bases and J by 3 bases, 17 bases remained unmatched. Germline values: CDR1 SGHDT, CDR2 YYEEEE. There are 19 residues in the CDR3. The CDR3 reads CASSPPIQDRGLYYNEQFF. The CDR3 region has the DNA TGTGCCAGCAGCCCTCCGATCCAGGACAGGGGTCTTTACTACAATGAGCAGTTCTTC.

This clone was recorded a few times. The genes are TRBV10-3 and TRBJ2-1; 8 nucleotides agree with TRBD2. V shed 7 bases, J shed 6 bases, and the junction held 2 bases outside the gene matches. Per germline, CDR1 ENHRY and CDR2 SYGVKD. The CDR3 covers 12 residues. Written as DNA, the CDR3 is TGTGCCATCATGGGGACTAGCAATGAGCAGTTCTTC. This gives the protein CAIMGTSNEQFF.

The J gene is TRBJ2-2, the V gene TRBV5-1, with 8 bases that match TRBD2. This CDR3 has 15 amino acids. V gave up 3 bases and J gave up 4 bases; unmatched junction bases: 5. Germline V lookup: CDR1 SGHRS, CDR2 YFSETQ. CDR3 sequence (DNA): TGCGCCAGCAGCTCCGGGACTAGGGGCACCGGGGAGCTGTTTTTT. Translated, it gives CASSSGTRGTGELFF.

The J gene is TRBJ1-5, the V gene TRBV5-1, with 7 bases fitting TRBD1. Germline V gene lookup returns CDR1 SGHRS and CDR2 YFSETQ. The CDR3 consists of 14 residues. The V segment lost 4 bases and the J segment 5 bases; nucleotides outside the gene matches: 6. This CDR3 is CASSVTGTDQPQHF. In nucleotides, the CDR3 is TGCGCCAGCAGCGTGACAGGGACCGATCAGCCCCAGCATTTT.

V usage is TRBV5-4 and J usage is TRBJ1-1; tentative D call: TRBD1 (5 bases). There are 15 residues in the CDR3. Trimming took 0 bases from V and 1 from J, leaving 10 bases between them. Germline CDR1 SGHNT, CDR2 YYREEE (reference sequence). CDR3 DNA sequence: TGTGCCAGCAGCTTGGTCGGCAGGGAGAACACTGAAGCTTTCTTT. This codes for CASSLVGRENTEAFF.

This clone was counted between two and nine times. The chain is built from TRBV2 and TRBJ2-5, with D tentatively TRBD1 (5 bases). Germline V gives CDR1 SNHLY, CDR2 FYNNEI. CDR3 length: 15 amino acids. V lost 3 bases and J 1 base, leaving 12 bases between the germline ends. CDR3 sequence: CASSEGLGLQETQYF. The CDR3 DNA reads as TGTGCCAGCAGTGAGGGTTTGGGGCTCCAAGAGACCCAGTACTTC.

This clone was found once. The chain employs TRBV2 and TRBJ1-1, with D perhaps matching TRBD1 (6 bases). The germline V and J ends were trimmed by 7 bases and 4 bases, with 13 bases remaining between them. The CDR3 consists of 13 residues. Per germline, CDR1 SNHLY and CDR2 FYNNEI. This CDR3 is CASTQGFGTEAFF. CDR3 nucleotide sequence: TGTGCCAGCACTCAGGGGTTTGGCACTGAAGCTTTCTTT.

The chain uses TRBV4-1 and TRBJ2-5; a possible D gene is TRBD2 (5 bases). The CDR3 contains 14 residues. V lost 4 bases and J 1 base, leaving 10 bases between the germline ends. The germline V gene has CDR1 MGHRA and CDR2 YSYEKL. The CDR3 DNA reads TGCGCCAGCAGCCGAACTAGAGCCCAAGAGACCCAGTACTTC. This encodes CASSRTRAQETQYF.

A single count supports this clone. This rearrangement joins TRBV5-8 to TRBJ2-3, with 10 bases lining up with TRBD2. The CDR3 sequence is 16 residues long. Germline CDR1 is SGHTS and CDR2 is YDEGEE. After removal of 0 bases from V and 6 bases from J, the junction contained 7 bases not matched to a gene. CDR3 coding DNA: TGTGCCAGCAGCTTGGGAGGTAGCGGGAGGATGGATACGCAGTATTTT. Its translation is CASSLGGSGRMDTQYF.

The chain is built from TRBV4-3 and TRBJ2-7; no firm D call. V was trimmed by 4 bases and J by 2 bases, leaving 15 bases between them. Germline values: CDR1 LGHNA, CDR2 YSLEER. The CDR3 extends over 15 amino acids. CDR3 bases: TGCGCCAGCAGCCCAACCCCGGGTTCCACCTACGAGCAGTACTTC. This gives the protein CASSPTPGSTYEQYF.

V is TRBV7-9 and J is TRBJ1-1; a weak D match, TRBD1 (6 bases). The CDR3 extends over 14 amino acids. Germline CDR1 is SEHNR and CDR2 is FQNEAQ (reference sequence). Trimming left V 5 bases short and J 4 bases short, with 14 bases between. The CDR3 reads CASSPIQGFTEAFF. The CDR3 DNA is TGTGCCAGCAGCCCCATACAGGGATTCACTGAAGCTTTCTTT.

The rearrangement links TRBV9 to TRBJ2-6, with D possibly matching TRBD2 (6 bases). The V end lost 4 bases, the J end lost 0 bases, and 8 bases lay between the germline ends. Germline CDR1 reads SGDLS; CDR2 reads YYNGEE. The CDR3 has 15 amino acids. The CDR3 DNA reads TGTGCCAGCAGCTCAGCGGGCTCTGGGGCCAACGTCCTGACTTTC. Encoded protein: CASSSAGSGANVLTF.